This T cell receptor (beta chain) was recovered during a study of PD-1 blockade in classical Hodgkin lymphoma. Regarding the study as a whole: Prior therapy or disease activity may underlie the repertoire differences, whose causes remain undefined. Reported baseline diversity: healthy donors highest, relapsed/refractory patients lowest.

Here immunoSEQ multiplex PCR was the method, and the copy in TCRdb shows in-frame clones only, minus some. The table includes some 33,000 clones, 81% detected once. Remarks on this clone: Its specificity is not known.

Germline V lookup: CDR1 LNHDA, CDR2 SQIVND (reference sequence). The CDR3 totals 16 residues. Trimming cost V 4 bases and J 3 bases, with 18 bases left between them. The sample's time point: cycle 4 day 1 (C4D1), after less than 7 weeks of nivolumab. Each of the patients experienced relapse following autologous stem cell transplantation, and their brentuximab vedotin exposure differed. This TCR was sampled from a human donor with classical Hodgkin lymphoma. The chain combines TRBV19 with TRBJ1-1; no reliable D call. The material was peripheral blood mononuclear cells (PBMCs), obtained before the fourth cycle of nivolumab. CDR3 region: CASSTGRPPGDTEAFF. CDR3 in DNA: TGTGCCAGTAGTACCGGTCGACCCCCCGGGGACACTGAAGCTTTCTTT.